The clone carrying this T cell receptor (beta chain) was detected many times. Antigen: not known. The CDR3 extends 3 residues past the end of the read, so its final part is completed from the germline J gene. The source of the sample is a study of T cell clonality in common variable immunodeficiency. Study results and caveats: Fewer TCRbeta clones were shared among CVID subjects than controls. Reportedly, TCR beta sequences from common variable immunodeficiency showed fewer deletions and N-nucleotide insertions. What drives increased CVID clonality needs T cell subpopulation sequencing.

Clones were read by immunoSEQ multiplex PCR, and TCRdb kept only the in-frame ones, dropping some. This sample carries 35,000 to 50,000 clones and no singletons, and about 0.67% goes to the top ten. Most patients and controls had Caucasian heritage. V lost 4 bases, J lost 8 bases, and 5 bases stayed unmatched. Looked up from germline, CDR1 is DFQATT and CDR2 is SNEGSKA (reference sequence). The CDR3 has 13 amino acids. The chain is built from TRBV20-1 and TRBJ1-4, with 9 bases that match TRBD1. This TCR came from a person between 18 and 69 years old in good health. Sequencing was done on a sample of peripheral blood mononuclear cells. The chain's CDR3 is CSAKGQGNEKLFF. The CDR3 DNA, read in part, is TGCAGTGCTAAGGGACAGGGAAACGAAAAA.